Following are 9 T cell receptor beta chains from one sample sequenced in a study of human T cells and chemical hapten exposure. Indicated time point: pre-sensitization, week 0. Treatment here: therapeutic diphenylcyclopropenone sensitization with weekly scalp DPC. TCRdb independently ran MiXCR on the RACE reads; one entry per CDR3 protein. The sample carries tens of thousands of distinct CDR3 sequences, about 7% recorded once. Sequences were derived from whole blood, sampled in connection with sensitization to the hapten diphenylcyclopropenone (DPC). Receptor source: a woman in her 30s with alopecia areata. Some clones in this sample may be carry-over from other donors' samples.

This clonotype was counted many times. CDR3 region: CASSLVTENTEAFF. The CDR3 DNA sequence: TGTGCCAGCAGTTTAGTGACAGAGAACACTGAAGCTTTCTTT. This rearrangement joins TRBV12-3 or TRBV12-4 to TRBJ1-1, with D possibly matching TRBD1 (5 bases). The CDR3 consists of 14 residues. V shed 1 base and J shed 1 base, with 7 bases lying between them.

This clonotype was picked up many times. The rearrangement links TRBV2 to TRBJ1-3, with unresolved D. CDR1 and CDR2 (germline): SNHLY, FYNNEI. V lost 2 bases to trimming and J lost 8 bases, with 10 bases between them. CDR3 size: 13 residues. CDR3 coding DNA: TGTGCCAGCAGTGAACGGGATATAGACACCATATATTTT. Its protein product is CASSERDIDTIYF.

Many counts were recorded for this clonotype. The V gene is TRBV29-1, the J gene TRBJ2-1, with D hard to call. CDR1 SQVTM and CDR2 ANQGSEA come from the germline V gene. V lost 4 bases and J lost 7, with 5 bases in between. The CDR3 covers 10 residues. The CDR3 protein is CSVGDNEQFF. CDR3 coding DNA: TGCAGCGTTGGGGATAATGAGCAGTTCTTC.

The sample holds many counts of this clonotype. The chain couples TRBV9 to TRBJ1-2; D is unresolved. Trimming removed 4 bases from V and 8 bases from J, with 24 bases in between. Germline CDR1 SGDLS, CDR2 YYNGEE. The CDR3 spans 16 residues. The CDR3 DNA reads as TGTGCCAGCAGCTCGCGCCGCGAGGGAGTGTTGAAAGGCTACACCTTC. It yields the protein CASSSRREGVLKGYTF.

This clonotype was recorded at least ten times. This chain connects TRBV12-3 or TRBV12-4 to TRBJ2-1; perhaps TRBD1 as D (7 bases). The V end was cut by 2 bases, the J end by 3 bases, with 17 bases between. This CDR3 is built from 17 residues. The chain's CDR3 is CASSLRGRQGLYNEQFF. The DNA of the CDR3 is TGTGCCAGCAGTTTAAGGGGCCGACAGGGACTCTACAATGAGCAGTTCTTC.

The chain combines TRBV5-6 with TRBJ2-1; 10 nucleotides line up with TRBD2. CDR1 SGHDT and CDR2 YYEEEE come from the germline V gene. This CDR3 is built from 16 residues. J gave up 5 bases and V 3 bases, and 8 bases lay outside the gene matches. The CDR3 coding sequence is TGTGCCAGCAGCTCAATTTTAGCGGGGGGCCACAATGAGCAGTTCTTC. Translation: CASSSILAGGHNEQFF.

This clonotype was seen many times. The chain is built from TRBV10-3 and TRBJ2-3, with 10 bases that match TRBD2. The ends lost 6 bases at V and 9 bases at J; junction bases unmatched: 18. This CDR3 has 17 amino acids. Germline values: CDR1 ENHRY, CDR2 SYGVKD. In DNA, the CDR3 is TGTGCCATCAGCCGGACCCGGAATAGCGGGGGGTCCTTGACGCAGTATTTT. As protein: CAISRTRNSGGSLTQYF.

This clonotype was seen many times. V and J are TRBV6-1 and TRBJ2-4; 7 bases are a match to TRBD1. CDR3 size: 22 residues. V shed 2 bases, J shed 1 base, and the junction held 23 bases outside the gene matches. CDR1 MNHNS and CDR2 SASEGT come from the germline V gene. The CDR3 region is CASSESAPRGSTVSFAKNIQYF. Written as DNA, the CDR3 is TGTGCCAGCAGTGAATCGGCCCCCAGGGGGTCCACAGTATCCTTCGCCAAAAACATTCAGTACTTC.

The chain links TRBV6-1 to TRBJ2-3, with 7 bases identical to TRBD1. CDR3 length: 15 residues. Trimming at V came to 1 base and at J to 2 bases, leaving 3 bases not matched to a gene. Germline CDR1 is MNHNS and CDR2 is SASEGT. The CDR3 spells CASSEGQGYTDTQYF. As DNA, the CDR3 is TGTGCCAGCAGTGAAGGACAGGGATACACAGATACGCAGTATTTT.